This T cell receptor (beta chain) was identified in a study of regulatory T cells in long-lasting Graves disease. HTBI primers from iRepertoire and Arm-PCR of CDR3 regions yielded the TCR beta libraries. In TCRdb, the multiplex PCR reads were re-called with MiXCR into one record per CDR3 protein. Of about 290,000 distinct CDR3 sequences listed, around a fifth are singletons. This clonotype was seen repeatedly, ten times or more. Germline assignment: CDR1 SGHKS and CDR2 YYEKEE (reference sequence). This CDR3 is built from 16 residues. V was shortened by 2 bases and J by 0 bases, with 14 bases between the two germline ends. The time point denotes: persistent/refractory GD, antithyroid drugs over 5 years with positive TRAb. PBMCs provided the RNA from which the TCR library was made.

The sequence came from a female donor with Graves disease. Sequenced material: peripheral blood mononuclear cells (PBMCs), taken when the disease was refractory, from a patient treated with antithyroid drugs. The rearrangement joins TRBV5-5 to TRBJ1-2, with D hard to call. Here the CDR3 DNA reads TGTGCCAGCAGCTTTGGGCCCTCTGGCGCTAACTATGGCTACACCTTC. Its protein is CASSFGPSGANYGYTF.